This TCR beta chain was retrieved from a study of T cell responses to AZD1222 COVID-19 vaccine. Findings of the study overall: Repertoire sampling occurred only after the peak T cell response. Dominant at 160-218 and 743-854, vaccine-associated CD4 TCRs also spanned spike. Among AZD1222 vaccinees, only five or six were seropositive at baseline.

Germline assignment: CDR1 SGHNT and CDR2 YYREEE (reference sequence). V lost 0 bases and J lost 5, with 9 bases in between. The CDR3 length is 14 residues. Second doses that came at about 4 or about 12 weeks were put together. Comments on this clone: The target antigen is unknown.

Sequencing used immunoSEQ multiplex PCR; TCRdb keeps in-frame clones, though not all of them. The sample has 80,000 or so clones, roughly 90% seen once. This sequence joins TRBV5-4 and TRBJ2-1; possible D gene TRBD2, 6 bases. This receptor was taken from an adult who received the AZD1222 COVID-19 vaccine. Sequenced material: peripheral blood, taken 28 days after the second AZD1222 dose. CDR3 protein: CASSLAGVHNEQFF. Here the CDR3 DNA reads TGTGCCAGCAGCTTGGCGGGAGTCCACAATGAGCAGTTCTTC.